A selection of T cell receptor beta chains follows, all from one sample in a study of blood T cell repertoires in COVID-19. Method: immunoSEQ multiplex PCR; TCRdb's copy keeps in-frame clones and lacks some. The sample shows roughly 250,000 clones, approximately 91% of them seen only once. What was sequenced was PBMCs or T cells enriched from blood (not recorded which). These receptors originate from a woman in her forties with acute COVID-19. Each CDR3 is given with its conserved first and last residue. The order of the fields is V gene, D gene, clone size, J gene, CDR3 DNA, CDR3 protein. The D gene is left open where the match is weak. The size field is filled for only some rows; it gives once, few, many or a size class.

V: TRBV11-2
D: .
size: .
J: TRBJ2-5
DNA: TGTGCCAGCAGCAAGAGGACTACGCAAGAGACCCAGTACTTC
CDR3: CASSKRTTQETQYF

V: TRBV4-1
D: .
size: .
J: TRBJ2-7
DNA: TGCGCCAGCAGCCAAGTCTGGCGGGGATACGAGCAGTACTTC
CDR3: CASSQVWRGYEQYF

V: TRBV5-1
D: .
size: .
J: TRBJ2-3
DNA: TGCGCCAGCAGCACCGGCCCGGGGGCAGATACGCAGTATTTT
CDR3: CASSTGPGADTQYF

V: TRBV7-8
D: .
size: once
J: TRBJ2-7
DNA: TGTGCCAGCAGCTTAGTCTCCCAGGTTAGCTCCTACGAGCAGTACTTC
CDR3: CASSLVSQVSSYEQYF

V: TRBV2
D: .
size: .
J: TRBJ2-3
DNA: TGTGCCAGCAGCCTAGGTAATACGCAGTATTTT
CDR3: CASSLGNTQYF

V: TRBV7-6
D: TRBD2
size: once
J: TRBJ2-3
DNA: TGTGCCAGCAGCTTAAGTGGACTAGCAACAGATACGCAGTATTTT
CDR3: CASSLSGLATDTQYF

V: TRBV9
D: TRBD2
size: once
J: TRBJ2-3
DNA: TGTGCCAGCAGCGTAGACGGTATGAGCGGGGGGCCCAGCACAGATACGCAGTATTTT
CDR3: CASSVDGMSGGPSTDTQYF

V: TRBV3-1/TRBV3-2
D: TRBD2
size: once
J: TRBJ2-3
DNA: TGTGCCAGCAGCCAAGTCGGGAGGAGGGATACGCAGTATTTT
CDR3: CASSQVGRRDTQYF

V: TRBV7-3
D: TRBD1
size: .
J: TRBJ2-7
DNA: TGTGCCAGCAGCTCCGGGACAGGGAACGAGCAGTACTTC
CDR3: CASSSGTGNEQYF

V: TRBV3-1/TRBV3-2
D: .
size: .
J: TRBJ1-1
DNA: TGTGCCAGCAAGATGGACATTCGGGACACTGAAGCTTTCTTT
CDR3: CASKMDIRDTEAFF

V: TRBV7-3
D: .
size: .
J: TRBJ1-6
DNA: TGTGCCAGCAGCTTATTACCGACAGAAAATTCACCCCTCCACTTT
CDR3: CASSLLPTENSPLHF

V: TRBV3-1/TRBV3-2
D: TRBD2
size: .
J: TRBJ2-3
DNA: TGTGCCAGCAGCCCTCGCGGGGGGGGCACAGATACGCAGTATTTT
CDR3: CASSPRGGGTDTQYF

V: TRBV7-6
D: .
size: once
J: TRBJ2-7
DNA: TGTGCCAGCAGCTTCGGAATAGGGACAGCGGGCTACGAGCAGTACTTC
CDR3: CASSFGIGTAGYEQYF

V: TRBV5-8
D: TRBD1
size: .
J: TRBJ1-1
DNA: TGTGCCAGCAGCCCCAGACAGGGGGGAGGCACTGAAGCTTTCTTT
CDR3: CASSPRQGGGTEAFF